This entry features one T cell receptor beta chain sequence. The sample comes from a study of cytomegalovirus exposure and HLA in healthy donors. Use of 60 Vbeta and 13 Jbeta primers characterized the PCR. TCRdb's copy holds only in-frame clones and misses some; the assay was immunoSEQ multiplex PCR. Among 55,000 to 75,000 clones listed, 65% to 70% were seen once. Per germline, CDR1 ENHRY and CDR2 SYGVKD. Trimming at V came to 6 bases and at J to 7 bases, leaving 9 bases not matched to a gene. This CDR3 has 15 residues. This clonotype was obtained from a man aged 35 to 55 in good health and CMV-seropositive. The specimen was PBMCs. This sequence joins TRBV10-3 and TRBJ1-4, with 9 bases aligning to TRBD1. CDR3 residues: CAISQTGTGPEKLFF. DNA for the CDR3: TGTGCCATCAGCCAAACCGGGACAGGGCCTGAAAAACTGTTTTTT.